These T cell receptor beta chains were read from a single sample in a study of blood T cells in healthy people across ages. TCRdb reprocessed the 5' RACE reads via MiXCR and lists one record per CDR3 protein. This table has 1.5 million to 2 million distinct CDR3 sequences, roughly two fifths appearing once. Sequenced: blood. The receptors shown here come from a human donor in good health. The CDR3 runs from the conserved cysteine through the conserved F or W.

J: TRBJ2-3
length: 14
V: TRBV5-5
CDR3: CASSFVLDTDTQYF

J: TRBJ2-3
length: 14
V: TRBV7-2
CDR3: CASSLEIRPDTQYF

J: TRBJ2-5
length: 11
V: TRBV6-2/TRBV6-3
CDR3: CASSYLEAQYF

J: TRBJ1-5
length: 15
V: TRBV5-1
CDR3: CASSFGTGGDQPQHF

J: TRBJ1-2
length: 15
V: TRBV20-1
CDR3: CSARDRGQGTGGYTF

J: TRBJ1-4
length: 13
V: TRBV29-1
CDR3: CSASGQGNEKLFF

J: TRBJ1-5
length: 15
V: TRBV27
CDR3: CASSFTPYSNQPQHF

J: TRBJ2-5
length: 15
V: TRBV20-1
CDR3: CSAPLFSPSGETQYF

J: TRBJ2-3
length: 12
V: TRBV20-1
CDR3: CSASGGLDTQYF

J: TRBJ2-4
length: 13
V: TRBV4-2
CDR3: CASSQEGGNIQYF

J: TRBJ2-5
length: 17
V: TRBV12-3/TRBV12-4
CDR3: CASSLSPRGRESGEQYF

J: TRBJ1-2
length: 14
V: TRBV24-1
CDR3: CATSDFDSKYGYTF

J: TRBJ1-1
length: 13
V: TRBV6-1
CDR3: CAILTGYNTEAFF

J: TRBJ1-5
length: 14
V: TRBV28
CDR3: CASILGGWNQPQHF

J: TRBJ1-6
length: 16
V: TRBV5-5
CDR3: CASSLWWSPGDSPLHF

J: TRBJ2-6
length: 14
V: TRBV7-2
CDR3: CASTQASGANVLTF

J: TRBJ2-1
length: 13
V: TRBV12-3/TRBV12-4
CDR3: CASSRTGAGEQFF

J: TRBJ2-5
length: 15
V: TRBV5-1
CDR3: CASSLAPGGEETQYF

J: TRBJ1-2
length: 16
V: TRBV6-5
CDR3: CASSYLLQVRSGGYTF

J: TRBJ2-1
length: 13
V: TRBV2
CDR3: CASSEEQGNEQFF

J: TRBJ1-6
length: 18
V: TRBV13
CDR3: CASRDPSGGSSYNSPLHF

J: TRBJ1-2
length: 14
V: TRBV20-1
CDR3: CSARGGGRANGYTF

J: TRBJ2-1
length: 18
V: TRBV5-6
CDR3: CASSLEWAKGGNYNEQFF

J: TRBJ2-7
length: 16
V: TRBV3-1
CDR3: CASSQDGTGYFGEQYF

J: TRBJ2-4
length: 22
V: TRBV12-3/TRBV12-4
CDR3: CASSPKSTGTSGGAHANIEQYF

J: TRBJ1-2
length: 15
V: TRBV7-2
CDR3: CASSLETGRGDGYTF

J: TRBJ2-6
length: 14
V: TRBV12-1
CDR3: CASSHTKGASVLTF

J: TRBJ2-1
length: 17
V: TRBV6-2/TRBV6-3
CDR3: CASSSPQDGWGYNEQFF

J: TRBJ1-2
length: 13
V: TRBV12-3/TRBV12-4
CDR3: CASSPVEHYGYTF

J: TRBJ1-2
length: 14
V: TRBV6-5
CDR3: CASSYSSPGDSYTF

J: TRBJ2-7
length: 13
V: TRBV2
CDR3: CASRSTNYYEQYF

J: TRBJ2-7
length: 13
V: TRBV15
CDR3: CATSRDSGYEQYF

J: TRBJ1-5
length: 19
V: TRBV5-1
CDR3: CASSLDPNPGQGKDGPQHF

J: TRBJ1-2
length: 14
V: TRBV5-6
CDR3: CASSLGQRNYGYTF

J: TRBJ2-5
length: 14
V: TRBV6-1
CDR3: CASSESVIQETQYF

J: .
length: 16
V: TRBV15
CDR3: CATSRDRPTLVETQYF

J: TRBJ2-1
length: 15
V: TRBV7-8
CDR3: CASSLELKEDNEQFF

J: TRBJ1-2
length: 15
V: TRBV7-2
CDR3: CASSPLQGFRYGYTF

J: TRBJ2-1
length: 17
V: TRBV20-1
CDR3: CSASSVGTISSFNEQFF

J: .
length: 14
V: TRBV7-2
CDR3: CASSLVLQNYEQYF

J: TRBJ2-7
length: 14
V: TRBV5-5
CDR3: CASSFLAIGGGQYF

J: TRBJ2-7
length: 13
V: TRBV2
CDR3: CATYGTGGYEQYF